A single sample gave rise to the 4 T cell receptor beta chains below, sequenced in a study of Graves' ophthalmopathy and Graves' hyperthyroidism. The authors amplified TCR beta CDR3 regions from RNA transcripts. HTBI primers served in a first-round RT-PCR, which a second-round multiplex PCR followed. TCRdb re-called the multiplex PCR reads through MiXCR, storing one row per CDR3 protein. The data show about 620,000 distinct CDR3 sequences, 22% seen once. Sequenced material: peripheral blood. These receptors all come from a woman between 18 and 30 years old with stable Graves' hyperthyroidism. Some clones in this sample may be carry-over from other donors' samples.

This clonotype has a handful of counts. The rearrangement links TRBV20-1 to TRBJ1-1; tentatively, D is TRBD1 (5 bases). V lost 7 bases and J lost 0, with 12 bases in between. CDR3 length equals 13 residues. Germline V gene sequence: CDR1 DFQATT, CDR2 SNEGSKA (reference sequence). The CDR3 DNA is TGCAGTGGAGGAGGGACCATGAACACTGAAGCTTTCTTT. Translating gives CSGGGTMNTEAFF.

The chain links TRBV6-1 to TRBJ1-1; 7 bases match TRBD1. The CDR3 spans 14 residues. V lost 7 bases, J lost 3 bases, and 8 bases stayed unmatched. Germline V gene data show CDR1 as MNHNS and CDR2 as SASEGT. The CDR3 DNA reads TGTGCCAGCAATACCCAGGGGGGGGACACTGAAGCTTTCTTT. As protein: CASNTQGGDTEAFF.

The chain recombines TRBV11-3 with TRBJ2-5, with D uncertain. Trimming removed 5 bases at V and 5 bases at J, with 12 bases between. Germline CDR1 is SGHNT and CDR2 is YENEEA. This CDR3 has 13 amino acids. CDR3 coding DNA: TGTGCCAGCAGCCAAGGGCGCACGGAGACCCAGTACTTC. Amino acid sequence: CASSQGRTETQYF.

This clonotype was seen many times. This rearrangement joins TRBV20-1 to TRBJ2-7, with a weak D call TRBD1 (5 bases). V lost 6 bases and J lost 4, with 22 bases in between. CDR1 is DFQATT, CDR2 SNEGSKA, per germline (reference sequence). The CDR3 sequence is 15 residues long. The CDR3 coding sequence is TGCAGTGCCCCTGAGTCAGGGATCGATATGTACGAGCAGTACTTC. Translating gives CSAPESGIDMYEQYF.